This TCR beta chain emerged from a study of sequential checkpoint blockade in melanoma. Study background: TCRβ was sequenced from DNA of 75 to 95 pretreatment tumors.

The treatment denotes: randomized to nivolumab then ipilimumab (arm A) or the reverse (arm B). Assay used: immunoSEQ multiplex PCR; TCRdb lists only in-frame clones, some missing. The sample lists over 4,000 clones, 24% occurring once. This clone has more than one count but fewer than ten. Trimming cost V 0 bases and J 0 bases, with 13 bases left between them. The CDR3 loop spans 17 amino acids. Germline V gene sequence: CDR1 SGDLS, CDR2 YYNGEE. This sequence was found in a human donor with melanoma. The material was tumor tissue (inferred from file names), obtained from a patient given nivolumab and ipilimumab in sequence. V is TRBV9 and J is TRBJ1-5; D gene unclear. The CDR3 DNA sequence: TGTGCCAGCAGCGTAGTTGGCCCGACGAATAGCAATCAGCCCCAGCATTTT. Its translation is CASSVVGPTNSNQPQHF.